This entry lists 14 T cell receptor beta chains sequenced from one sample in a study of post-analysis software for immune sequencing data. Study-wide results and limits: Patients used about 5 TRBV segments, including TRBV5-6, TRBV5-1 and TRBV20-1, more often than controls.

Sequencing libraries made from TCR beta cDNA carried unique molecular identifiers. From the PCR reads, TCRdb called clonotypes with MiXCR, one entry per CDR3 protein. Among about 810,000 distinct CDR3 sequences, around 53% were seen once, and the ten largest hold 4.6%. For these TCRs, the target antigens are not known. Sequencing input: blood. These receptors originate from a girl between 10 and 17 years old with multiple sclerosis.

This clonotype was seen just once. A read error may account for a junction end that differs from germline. Written as DNA, the CDR3 is TGTGCCAGCAGTGTCCGTAGCCCTAACACCGGGGAACTGTTTTTT. Translated, it gives CASSVRSPNTGELFF. The chain employs TRBV12-3 or TRBV12-4 and TRBJ2-2; TRBD2 is a possible D gene (5 bases). CDR3 length equals 15 residues.

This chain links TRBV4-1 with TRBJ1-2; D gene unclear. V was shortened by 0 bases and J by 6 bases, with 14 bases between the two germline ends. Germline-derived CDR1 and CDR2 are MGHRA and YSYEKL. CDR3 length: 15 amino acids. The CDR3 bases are TGCGCCAGCAGCCAAGATTCGGGAGGTCGGGATGGCTACACCTTC. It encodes CASSQDSGGRDGYTF.

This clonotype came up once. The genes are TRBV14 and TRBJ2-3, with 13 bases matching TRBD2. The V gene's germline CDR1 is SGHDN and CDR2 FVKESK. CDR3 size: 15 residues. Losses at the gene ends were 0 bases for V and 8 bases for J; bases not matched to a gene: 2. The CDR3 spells CASSQEGLAGSTQYF. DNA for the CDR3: TGTGCCAGCAGCCAAGAGGGACTAGCGGGGAGTACGCAGTATTTT.

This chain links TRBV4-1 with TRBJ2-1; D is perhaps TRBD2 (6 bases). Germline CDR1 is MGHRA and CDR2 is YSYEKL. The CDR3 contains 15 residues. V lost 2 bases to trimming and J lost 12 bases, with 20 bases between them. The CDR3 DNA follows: TGCGCCAGCAGCCAAAGCCCGGGAGACCGCTACGGGCAGTTCTTC. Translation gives CASSQSPGDRYGQFF.

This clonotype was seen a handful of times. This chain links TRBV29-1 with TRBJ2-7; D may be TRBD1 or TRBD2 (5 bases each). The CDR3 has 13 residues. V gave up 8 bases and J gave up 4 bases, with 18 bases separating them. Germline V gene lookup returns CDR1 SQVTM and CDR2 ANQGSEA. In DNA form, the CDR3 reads TGCAGCACTGTGGGGACCTTACCATACGAGCAGTACTTC. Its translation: CSTVGTLPYEQYF.

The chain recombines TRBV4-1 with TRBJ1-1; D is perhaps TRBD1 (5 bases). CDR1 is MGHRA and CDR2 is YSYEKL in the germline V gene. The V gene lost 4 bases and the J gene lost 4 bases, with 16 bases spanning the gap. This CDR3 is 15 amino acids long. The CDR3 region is CASSLGLGVGTEAFF. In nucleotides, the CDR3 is TGCGCCAGCAGCCTTGGACTGGGGGTCGGCACTGAAGCTTTCTTT.

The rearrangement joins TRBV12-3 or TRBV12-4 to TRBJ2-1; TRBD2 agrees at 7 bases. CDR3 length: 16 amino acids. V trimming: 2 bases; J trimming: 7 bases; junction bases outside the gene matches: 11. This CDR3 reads CASSLLTSPTGNEQFF. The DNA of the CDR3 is TGTGCCAGCAGTTTATTGACTAGCCCCACTGGAAATGAGCAGTTCTTC.

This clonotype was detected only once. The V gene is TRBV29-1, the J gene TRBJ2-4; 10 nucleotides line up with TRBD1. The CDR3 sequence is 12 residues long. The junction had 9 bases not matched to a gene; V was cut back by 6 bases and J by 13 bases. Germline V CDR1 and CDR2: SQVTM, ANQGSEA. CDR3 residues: CSVAGTGVGQYF. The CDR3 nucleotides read TGCAGCGTGGCCGGGACAGGGGTTGGGCAGTACTTC.

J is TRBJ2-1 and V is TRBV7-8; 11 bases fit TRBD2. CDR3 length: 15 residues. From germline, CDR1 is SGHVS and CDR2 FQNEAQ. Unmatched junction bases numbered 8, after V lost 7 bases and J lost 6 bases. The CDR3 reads CASTSRLAGSNEQFF. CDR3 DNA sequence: TGTGCCAGCACCTCAAGACTAGCGGGAAGCAATGAGCAGTTCTTC.

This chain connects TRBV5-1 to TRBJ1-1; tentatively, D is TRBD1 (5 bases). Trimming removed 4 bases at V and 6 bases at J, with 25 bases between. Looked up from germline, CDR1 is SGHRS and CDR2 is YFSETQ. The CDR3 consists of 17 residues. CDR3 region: CASSPTLTGPRLPEAFF. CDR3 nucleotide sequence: TGCGCCAGCAGCCCAACCTTAACGGGGCCTAGGCTTCCTGAAGCTTTCTTT. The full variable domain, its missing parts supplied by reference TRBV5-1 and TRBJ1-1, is KAGVTQTPRYLIKTRGQQVTLSCSPISGHRSVSWYQQTPGQGLQFLFEYFSETQRNKGNFPGRFSGRQFSNSRSEMNVSTLELGDSALYLCASSPTLTGPRLPEAFFGQGTRLTVV.

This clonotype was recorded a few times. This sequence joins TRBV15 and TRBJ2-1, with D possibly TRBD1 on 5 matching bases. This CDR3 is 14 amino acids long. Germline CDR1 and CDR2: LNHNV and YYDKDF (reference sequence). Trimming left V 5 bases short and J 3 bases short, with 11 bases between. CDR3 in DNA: TGTGCCACCAGCGGGTGGACAAGCTACAATGAGCAGTTCTTC. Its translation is CATSGWTSYNEQFF.

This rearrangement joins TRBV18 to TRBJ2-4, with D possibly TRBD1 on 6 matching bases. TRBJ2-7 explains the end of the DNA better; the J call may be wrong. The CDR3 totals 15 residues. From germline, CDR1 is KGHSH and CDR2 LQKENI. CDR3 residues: CASSPSSGARYEQYF. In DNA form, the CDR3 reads TGTGCCAGCTCACCGTCTTCAGGGGCACGATACGAGCAGTACTTC.

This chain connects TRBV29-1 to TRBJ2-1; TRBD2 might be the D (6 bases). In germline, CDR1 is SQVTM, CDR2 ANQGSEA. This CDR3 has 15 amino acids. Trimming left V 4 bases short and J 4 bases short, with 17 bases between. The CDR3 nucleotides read TGCAGCGTTGTACTAGGAGGGGTTTGGTACAATGAGCAGTTCTTC. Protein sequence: CSVVLGGVWYNEQFF.

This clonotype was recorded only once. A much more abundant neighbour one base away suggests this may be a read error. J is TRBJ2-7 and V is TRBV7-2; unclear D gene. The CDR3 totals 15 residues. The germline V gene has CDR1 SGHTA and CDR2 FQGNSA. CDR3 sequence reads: CASSLARTSSDEQYF. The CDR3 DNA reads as TGTGCCAGCAGCTTAGCTAGGACCAGCTCCGACGAGCAGTACTTC.